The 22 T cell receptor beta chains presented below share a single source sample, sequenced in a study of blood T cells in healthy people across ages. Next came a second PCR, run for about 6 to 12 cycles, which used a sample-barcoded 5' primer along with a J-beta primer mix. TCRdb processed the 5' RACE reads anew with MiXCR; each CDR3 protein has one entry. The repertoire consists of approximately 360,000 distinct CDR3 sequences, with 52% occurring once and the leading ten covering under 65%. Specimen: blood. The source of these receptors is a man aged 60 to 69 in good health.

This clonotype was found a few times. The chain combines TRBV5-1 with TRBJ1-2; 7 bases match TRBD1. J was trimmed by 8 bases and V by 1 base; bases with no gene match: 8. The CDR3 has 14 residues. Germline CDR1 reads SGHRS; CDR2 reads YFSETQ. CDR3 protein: CASSLQSTGRGYTF. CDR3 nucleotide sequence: TGCGCCAGCAGCTTGCAGTCGACAGGGAGAGGCTACACCTTC.

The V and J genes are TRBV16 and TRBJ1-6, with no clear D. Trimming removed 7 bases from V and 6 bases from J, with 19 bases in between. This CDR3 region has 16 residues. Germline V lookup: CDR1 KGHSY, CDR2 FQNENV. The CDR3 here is CASTPTRVVTNSPLHF. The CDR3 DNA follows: TGTGCCAGCACCCCAACGAGGGTCGTAACTAATTCACCCCTCCACTTT.

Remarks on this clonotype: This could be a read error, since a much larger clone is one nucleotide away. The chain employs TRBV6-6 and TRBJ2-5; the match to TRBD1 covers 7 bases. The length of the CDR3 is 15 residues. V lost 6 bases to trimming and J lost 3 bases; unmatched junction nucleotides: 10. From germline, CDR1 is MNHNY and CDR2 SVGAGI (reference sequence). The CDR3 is CASRPGQRWEETQYF. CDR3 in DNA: TGTGCCAGCAGACCGGGACAGAGGTGGGAAGAGACCCAGTACTTC.

In nucleotides, the CDR3 is TGCAGTCAACGGGAGGGGGAGACCCAGTACTTC. This codes for CSQREGETQYF. This chain joins TRBV29-1 and TRBJ2-7; 8 bases line up with TRBD2. The DNA end is a closer match to TRBJ2-5, so the J assignment may be wrong. Germline V CDR1 and CDR2: SQVTM, ANQGSEA. The length of the CDR3 is 11 residues.

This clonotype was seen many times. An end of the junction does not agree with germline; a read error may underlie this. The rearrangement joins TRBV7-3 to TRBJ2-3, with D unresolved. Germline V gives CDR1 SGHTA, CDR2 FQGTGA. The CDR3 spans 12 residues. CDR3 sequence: CASSLTSDTQYF. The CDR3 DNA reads TGTGCCAGCAGTTTAACGAGCGATACGCAGTATTTT.

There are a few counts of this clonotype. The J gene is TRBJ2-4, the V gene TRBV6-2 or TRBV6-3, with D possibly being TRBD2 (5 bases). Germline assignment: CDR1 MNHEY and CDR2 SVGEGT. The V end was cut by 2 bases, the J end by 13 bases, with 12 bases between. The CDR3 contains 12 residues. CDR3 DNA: TGTGCCAGCAGTTACCTAGCTAAAGCACAGTACTTC. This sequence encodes CASSYLAKAQYF.

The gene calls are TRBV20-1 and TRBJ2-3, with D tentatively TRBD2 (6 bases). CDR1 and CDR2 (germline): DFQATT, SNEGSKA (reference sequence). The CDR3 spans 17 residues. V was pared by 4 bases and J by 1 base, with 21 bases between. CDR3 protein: CSAMVAVPRFGTDTQYF. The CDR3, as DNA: TGCAGTGCTATGGTAGCGGTGCCGCGCTTCGGCACAGATACGCAGTATTTT.

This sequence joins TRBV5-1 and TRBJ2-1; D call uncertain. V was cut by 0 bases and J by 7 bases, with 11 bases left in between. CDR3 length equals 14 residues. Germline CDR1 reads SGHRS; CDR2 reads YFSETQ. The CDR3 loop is CASSLAAGRNEQFF. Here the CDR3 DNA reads TGCGCCAGCAGCTTGGCGGCAGGAAGGAATGAGCAGTTCTTC.

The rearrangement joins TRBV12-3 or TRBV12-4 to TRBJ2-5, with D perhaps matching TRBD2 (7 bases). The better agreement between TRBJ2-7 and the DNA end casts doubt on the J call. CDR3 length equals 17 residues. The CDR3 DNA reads TGTGCCAGCAGTTTTCCACCGGGGCGGGGGCCTTCCTACGAGCAGTACTTC. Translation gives CASSFPPGRGPSYEQYF.

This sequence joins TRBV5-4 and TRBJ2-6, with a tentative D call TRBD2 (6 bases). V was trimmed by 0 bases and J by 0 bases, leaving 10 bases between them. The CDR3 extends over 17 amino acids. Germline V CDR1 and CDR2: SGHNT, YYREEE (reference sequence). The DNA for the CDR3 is TGTGCCAGCAGCTTGGCCGGGAGTAACTCTGGGGCCAACGTCCTGACTTTC. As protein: CASSLAGSNSGANVLTF.

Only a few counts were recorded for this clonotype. The CDR3 DNA reads TGCAGCACTTCGTCGGGACAAAATGAGCAGTTCTTC. Translated: CSTSSGQNEQFF. This rearrangement joins TRBV29-1 to TRBJ2-1, with D perhaps TRBD1 (6 bases). Per germline, CDR1 SQVTM and CDR2 ANQGSEA. The CDR3 covers 12 residues. V lost 8 bases and J 7 bases, leaving 15 bases between the germline ends.

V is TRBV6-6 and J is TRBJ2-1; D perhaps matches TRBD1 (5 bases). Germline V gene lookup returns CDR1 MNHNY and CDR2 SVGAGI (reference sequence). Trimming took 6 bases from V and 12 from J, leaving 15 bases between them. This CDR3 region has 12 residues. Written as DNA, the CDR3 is TGTGCCAGCAGAACACTTCAGGGCCTGCAGTTCTTC. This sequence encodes CASRTLQGLQFF.

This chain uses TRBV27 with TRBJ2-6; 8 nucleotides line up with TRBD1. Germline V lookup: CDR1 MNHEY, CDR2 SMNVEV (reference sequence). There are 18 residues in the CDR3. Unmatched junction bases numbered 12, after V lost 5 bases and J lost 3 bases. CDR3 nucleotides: TGTGCCAGCAGTCCCAGGGGGCGGCCTTCTGATGGGGCCAACGTCCTGACTTTC. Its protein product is CASSPRGRPSDGANVLTF.

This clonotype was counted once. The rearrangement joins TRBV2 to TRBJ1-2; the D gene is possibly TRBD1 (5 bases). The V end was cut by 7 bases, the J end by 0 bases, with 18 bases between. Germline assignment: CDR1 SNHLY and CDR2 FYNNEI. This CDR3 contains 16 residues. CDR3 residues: CASMPQGRPANYGYTF. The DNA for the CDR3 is TGTGCCAGCATGCCCCAGGGAAGGCCGGCTAACTATGGCTACACCTTC.

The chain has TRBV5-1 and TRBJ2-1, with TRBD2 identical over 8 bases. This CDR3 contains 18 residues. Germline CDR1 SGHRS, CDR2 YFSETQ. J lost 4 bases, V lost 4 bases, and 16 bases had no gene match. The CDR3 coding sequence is TGCGCCAGCAGCCGAAAGTCCCTTGGCGGGGGGATATACAATGAGCAGTTCTTC. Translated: CASSRKSLGGGIYNEQFF.

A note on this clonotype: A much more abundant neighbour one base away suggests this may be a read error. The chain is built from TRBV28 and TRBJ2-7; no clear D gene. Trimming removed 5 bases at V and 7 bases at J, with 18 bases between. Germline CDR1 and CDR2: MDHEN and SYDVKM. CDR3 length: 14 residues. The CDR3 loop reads CASSRNTGHNEQYF. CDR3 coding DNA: TGTGCCAGCAGTCGTAACACCGGTCACAATGAGCAGTACTTC.

The CDR3 nucleotides are TGTGCCAGCAGCCCGCCGACACACCCCAATGAGCAGTTCTTC. The encoded protein is CASSPPTHPNEQFF. The J gene is TRBJ2-1, the V gene TRBV11-2; D is ambiguous. Trimming removed 5 bases at V and 6 bases at J, with 14 bases between. The CDR3 has 14 amino acids. Germline V gene data show CDR1 as SGHAT and CDR2 as FQNNGV. The full variable domain, its missing parts supplied by reference TRBV11-2 and TRBJ2-1, is EAGVAQSPRYKIIEKRQSVAFWCNPISGHATLYWYQQILGQGPKLLIQFQNNGVVDDSQLPKDRFSAERLKGVDSTLKIQPAKLEDSAVYLCASSPPTHPNEQFFGPGTRLTVL.

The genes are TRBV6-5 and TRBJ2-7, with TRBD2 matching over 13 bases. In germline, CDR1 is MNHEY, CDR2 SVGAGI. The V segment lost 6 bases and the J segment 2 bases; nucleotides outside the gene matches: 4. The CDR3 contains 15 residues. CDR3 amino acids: CASRAGTSGTYEQYF. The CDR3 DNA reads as TGTGCCAGCAGGGCTGGGACTAGCGGGACCTACGAGCAGTACTTC.

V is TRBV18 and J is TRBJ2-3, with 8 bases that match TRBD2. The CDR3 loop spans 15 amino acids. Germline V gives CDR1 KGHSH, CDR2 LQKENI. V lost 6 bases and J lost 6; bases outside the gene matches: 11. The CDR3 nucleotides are TGTGCCAGCTCTCCCCAGCGGGGGCGTTTGGATACGCAGTATTTT. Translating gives CASSPQRGRLDTQYF. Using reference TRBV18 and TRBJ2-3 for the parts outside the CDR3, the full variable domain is NAGVMQNPRHLVRRRGQEARLRCSPMKGHSHVYWYRQLPEEGLKFMVYLQKENIIDESGMPKERFSAEFPKEGPSILRIQQVVRGDSAAYFCASSPQRGRLDTQYFGPGTRLTVL.

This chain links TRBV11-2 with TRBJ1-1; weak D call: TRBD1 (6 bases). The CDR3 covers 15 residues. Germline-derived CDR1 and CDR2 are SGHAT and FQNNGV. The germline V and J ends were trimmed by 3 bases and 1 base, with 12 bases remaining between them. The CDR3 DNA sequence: TGTGCCAGCAGCTTTCTGGGGGCCGGGAACACTGAAGCTTTCTTT. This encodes CASSFLGAGNTEAFF.

The CDR3 DNA sequence: TGTGCCAGCAGCAGCCGGGACTGGGCCTACAATGAGCAGTTCTTC. Translated: CASSSRDWAYNEQFF. The chain employs TRBV7-8 and TRBJ2-1, with D perhaps matching TRBD2 (6 bases). V dropped 5 bases and J dropped 2 bases, with 13 bases sitting between them. This CDR3 comprises 15 residues. Germline CDR1 and CDR2: SGHVS and FQNEAQ.

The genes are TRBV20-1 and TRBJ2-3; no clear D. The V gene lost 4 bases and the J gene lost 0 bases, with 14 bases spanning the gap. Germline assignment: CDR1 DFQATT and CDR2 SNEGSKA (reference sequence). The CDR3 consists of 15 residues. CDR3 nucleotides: TGCAGTGCTAATAAAATTCTCTCTAGCACAGATACGCAGTATTTT. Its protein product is CSANKILSSTDTQYF.